This T cell receptor (beta chain) was recorded in a study of identical twins (dated by TCRdb to 2016 to 2018). About the investigation overall: To test whether fetal clonotypes persist, this study deep-sequenced TCR alpha and beta repertoires from monozygotic twins, from unrelated adults of various ages, and from cord blood. Replicate twin experiments were performed at different times using different library preparation protocols to rule out contamination. Broader findings and caveats from the paper: In monozygotic twins, out-of-frame TCR alpha sharing was systematically underestimated by recombination models, although the models agreed with sharing between unrelated individuals. Excess twin sharing in beta out-of-frame sequences was weaker because fewer shared sequences lowered the signal-to-noise ratio. Compared with coincidental sharing between unrelated individuals, an excess of low generation-probability sequences was observed among out-of-frame TCR alpha sequences shared between twins. Invariant T cells such as MAIT and iNKT could partly confound zero-insertion analyses, although diverse VJ usage argued against such confounding for most clonotypes. Fewer insertions were carried by abundant cord blood beta clonotypes, a similar but weaker trend appeared in young adult naive repertoires, and no such trend appeared in memory repertoires. Because the same donors could not be followed over many years, conclusions were based on cross-sectional statistical analysis.

Measured from the cysteine to the phenylalanine, the CDR3 is 15 residues long. Only the CDR3 region is kept as DNA, spanning 45 bases read in frame from base 1. The germline V gene provides CDR1 MGHRA and CDR2 YSYEKL. A note on this clonotype: It lacks a known antigen. This could be a read error, since a much larger clone is one nucleotide away.

Receptor libraries were prepared by 5' RACE. Sequencing was carried out with an Illumina HiSeq 2000. Template switching introduced a universal primer binding site; the final cDNA contained a unique molecular identifier, enabling accurate counting of TCR cDNA molecules. Specific primers in the conserved constant-segment region were used to synthesize first-strand cDNA for TCR alpha and beta chains. To control for contamination, each cDNA library was double barcoded with a SMART-Mk sample barcode plus Illumina barcodes. TruSeq adapter sequences and Illumina sample barcodes were added in two successive PCR steps. TCR alpha and beta cDNA libraries were sequenced on the Illumina HiSeq platform with custom primers. In the paper's pipeline: Unique molecular identifiers were extracted from raw reads with MiGEC, and CDR3 positions were determined with MiXCR. Recombination models were inferred per individual with the repgenHMM and IGoR tools using an EM algorithm. Shared clonotype analysis was performed with the tcR package in R, normalizing sharing by the product of cloneset sizes. To study raw recombination free of thymic and clonal selection effects, out-of-frame nonproductive sequences were analyzed. The public reads were run again by TCRdb, first through fastp at Q25 and then through MiXCR, and only productive beta chains were kept. Rows with one shared CDR3 protein collapse into an entry with the most common genes and DNA. In this record, the V and J calls reflect TCRdb's handling and not the investigators' own analysis. This sample holds approximately 220,000 distinct CDR3 sequences; less than 10% were observed only once. The ten largest clones represent around 5% of the sample.

Every donor in the study was a healthy Caucasian. Miltenyi CD45RO+ enrichment and human naive T-cell isolation kits were used to isolate memory (CD45RO+) and naive T cells from PBMC. Sequenced sample: memory (CD45RO+) T cells sorted from blood. What this sample's cell subset or site label stands for: CD45RO+ enriched T cells. The chain couples TRBV4-1 to TRBJ1-1; tentative D gene TRBD1, with 5 bases matching. The TCR originated in a woman under 30 in good health. Here the CDR3 is given as CAGSPTGRLTTEAFF. The DNA sequence is given as TGCGCCGGCAGCCCGACGGGACGGCTGACCACTGAAGCTTTCTTT.